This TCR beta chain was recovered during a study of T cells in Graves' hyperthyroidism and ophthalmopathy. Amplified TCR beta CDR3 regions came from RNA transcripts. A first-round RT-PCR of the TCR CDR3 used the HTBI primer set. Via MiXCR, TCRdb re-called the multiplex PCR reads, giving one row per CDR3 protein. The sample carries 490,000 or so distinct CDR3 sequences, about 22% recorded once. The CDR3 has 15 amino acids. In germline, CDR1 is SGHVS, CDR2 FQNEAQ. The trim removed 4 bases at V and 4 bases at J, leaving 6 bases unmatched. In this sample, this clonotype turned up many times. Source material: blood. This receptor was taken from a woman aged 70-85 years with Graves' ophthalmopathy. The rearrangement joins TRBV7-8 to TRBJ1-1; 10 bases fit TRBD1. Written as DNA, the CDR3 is TGTGCCAGCAGCTCCCCCGGGACAGGGGCCACTGAAGCTTTCTTT. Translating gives CASSSPGTGATEAFF.